This entry describes one T cell receptor beta chain. Its antigen is currently unknown. This specimen comes from a study of blood T cells in healthy people across ages. Points from the study as a whole: A roughly linear age-dependent decrease characterized TCR beta diversity per million T cells. Estimates of diversity drawn from one million T cells were considered underestimates. TCR beta diversity was tightly associated with the proportion of naive T cells.

Through a sample-barcoded 5' primer and a J-beta primer mix, a second PCR was run for roughly 6 to 12 cycles. A single record per CDR3 protein comes from TCRdb applying MiXCR to the 5' RACE reads. The sample holds 800,000 to 900,000 distinct CDR3 sequences, less than 80% seen once. CDR1 is SNHLY, CDR2 FYNNEI, per germline. The germline V and J ends were trimmed by 7 bases and 1 base, with 15 bases remaining between them. This CDR3 contains 15 residues. The material sequenced was blood. The origin of this receptor is a man aged 25-40 years in good health. The genes are TRBV2 and TRBJ2-3; weak D call: TRBD2 (6 bases). The CDR3 nucleotides read TGTGCCAGCACCCCGGGGCGGGGAGGCACAGATACGCAGTATTTT. This gives the protein CASTPGRGGTDTQYF.